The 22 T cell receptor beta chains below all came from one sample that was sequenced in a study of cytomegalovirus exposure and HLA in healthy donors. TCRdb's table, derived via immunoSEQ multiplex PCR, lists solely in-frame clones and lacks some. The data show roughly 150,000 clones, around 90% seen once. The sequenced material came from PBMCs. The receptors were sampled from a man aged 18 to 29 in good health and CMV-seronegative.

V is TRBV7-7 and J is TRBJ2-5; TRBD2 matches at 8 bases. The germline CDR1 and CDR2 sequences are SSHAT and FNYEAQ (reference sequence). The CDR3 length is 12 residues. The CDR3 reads CASGEGLETQYF. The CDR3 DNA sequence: TGTGCTAGCGGGGAGGGGTTGGAGACCCAGTACTTC.

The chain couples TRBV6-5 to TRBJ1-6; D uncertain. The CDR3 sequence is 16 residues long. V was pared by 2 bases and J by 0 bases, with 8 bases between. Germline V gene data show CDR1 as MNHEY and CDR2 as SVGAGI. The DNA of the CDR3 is TGTGCCAGCAGTTACCAGGTCGGCTCCTATAATTCACCCCTCCACTTT. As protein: CASSYQVGSYNSPLHF.

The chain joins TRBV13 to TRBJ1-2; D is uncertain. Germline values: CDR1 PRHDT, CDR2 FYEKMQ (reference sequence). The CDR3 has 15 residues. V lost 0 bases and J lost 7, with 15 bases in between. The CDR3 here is CASSLGSVGGSGYTF. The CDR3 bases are TGTGCCAGCAGCTTAGGCTCGGTGGGCGGGAGTGGCTACACCTTC.

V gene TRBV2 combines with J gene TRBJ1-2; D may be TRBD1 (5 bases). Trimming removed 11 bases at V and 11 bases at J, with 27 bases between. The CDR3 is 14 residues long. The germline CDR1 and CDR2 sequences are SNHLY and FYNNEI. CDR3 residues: CASNEAASYGGYTF. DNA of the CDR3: TGTGCCTCCAACGAAGCAGCAAGTTATGGGGGGTACACCTTC.

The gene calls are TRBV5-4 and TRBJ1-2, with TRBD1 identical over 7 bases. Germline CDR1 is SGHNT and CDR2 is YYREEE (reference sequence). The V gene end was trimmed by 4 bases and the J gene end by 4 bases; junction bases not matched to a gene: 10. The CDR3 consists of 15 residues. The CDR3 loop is CASSREGTEFYGYTF. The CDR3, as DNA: TGTGCCAGCAGCCGCGAAGGGACAGAATTCTATGGCTACACCTTC. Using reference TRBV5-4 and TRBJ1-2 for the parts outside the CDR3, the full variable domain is ETGVTQSPTHLIKTRGQQVTLRCSSQSGHNTVSWYQQALGQGPQFIFQYYREEENGRGNFPPRFSGLQFPNYSSELNVNALELDDSALYLCASSREGTEFYGYTFGSGTRLTVV.

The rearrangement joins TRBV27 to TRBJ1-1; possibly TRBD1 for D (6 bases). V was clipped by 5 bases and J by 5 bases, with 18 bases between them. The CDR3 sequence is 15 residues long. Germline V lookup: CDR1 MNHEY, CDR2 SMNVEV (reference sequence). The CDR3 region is CASSTMTGARTEAFF. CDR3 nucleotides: TGTGCCAGCAGTACGATGACAGGAGCGAGGACTGAAGCTTTCTTT.

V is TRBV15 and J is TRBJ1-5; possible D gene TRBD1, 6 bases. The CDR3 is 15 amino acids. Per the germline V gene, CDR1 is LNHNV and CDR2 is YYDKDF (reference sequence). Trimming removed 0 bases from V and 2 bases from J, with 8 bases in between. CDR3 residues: CATSRDPGGNQPQHF. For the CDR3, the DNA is TGTGCCACCAGCAGAGATCCAGGGGGCAATCAGCCCCAGCATTTT.

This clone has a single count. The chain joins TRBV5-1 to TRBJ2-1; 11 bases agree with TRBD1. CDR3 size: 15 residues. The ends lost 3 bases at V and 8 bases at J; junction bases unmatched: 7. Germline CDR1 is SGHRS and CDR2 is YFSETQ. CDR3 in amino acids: CASSSRTGGFYEQFF. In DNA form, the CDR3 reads TGCGCCAGCAGCTCCAGGACAGGGGGCTTCTATGAGCAGTTCTTC.

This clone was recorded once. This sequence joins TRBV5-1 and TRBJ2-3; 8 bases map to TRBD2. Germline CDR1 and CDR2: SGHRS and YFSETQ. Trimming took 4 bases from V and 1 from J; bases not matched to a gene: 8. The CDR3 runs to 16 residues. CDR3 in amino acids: CASSPDPSGRTDTQYF. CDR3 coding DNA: TGCGCCAGCAGCCCGGACCCTAGCGGGCGCACAGATACGCAGTATTTT.

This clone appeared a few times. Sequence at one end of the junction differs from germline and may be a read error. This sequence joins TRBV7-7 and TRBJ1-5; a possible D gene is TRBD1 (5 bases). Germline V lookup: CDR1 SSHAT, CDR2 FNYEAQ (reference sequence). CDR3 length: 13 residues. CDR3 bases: TGTGCTAGCAGCCCAGGGATGGGTCAGCCCCAGCATTTT. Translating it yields CASSPGMGQPQHF.

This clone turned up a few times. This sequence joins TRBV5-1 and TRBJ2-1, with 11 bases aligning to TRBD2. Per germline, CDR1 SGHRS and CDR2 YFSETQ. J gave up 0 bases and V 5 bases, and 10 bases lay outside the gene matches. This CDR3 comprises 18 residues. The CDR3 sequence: CASSPRLAGTRSYNEQFF. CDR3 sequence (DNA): TGCGCCAGCAGTCCACGACTAGCGGGGACACGCTCCTACAATGAGCAGTTCTTC.

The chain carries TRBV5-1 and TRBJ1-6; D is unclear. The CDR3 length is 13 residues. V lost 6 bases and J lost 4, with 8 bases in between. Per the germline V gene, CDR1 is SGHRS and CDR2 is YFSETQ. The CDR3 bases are TGCGCCAGCAATTCAGGTTATAATTCACCCCTCCACTTT. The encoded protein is CASNSGYNSPLHF.

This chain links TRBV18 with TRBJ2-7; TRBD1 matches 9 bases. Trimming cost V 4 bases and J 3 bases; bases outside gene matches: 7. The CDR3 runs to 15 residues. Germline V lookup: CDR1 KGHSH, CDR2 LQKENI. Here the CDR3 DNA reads TGTGCCAGCTCACTCCGGACAGGGGTGGGCTACGAGCAGTACTTC. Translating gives CASSLRTGVGYEQYF. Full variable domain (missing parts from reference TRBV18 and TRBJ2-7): NAGVMQNPRHLVRRRGQEARLRCSPMKGHSHVYWYRQLPEEGLKFMVYLQKENIIDESGMPKERFSAEFPKEGPSILRIQQVVRGDSAAYFCASSLRTGVGYEQYFGPGTRLTVT.

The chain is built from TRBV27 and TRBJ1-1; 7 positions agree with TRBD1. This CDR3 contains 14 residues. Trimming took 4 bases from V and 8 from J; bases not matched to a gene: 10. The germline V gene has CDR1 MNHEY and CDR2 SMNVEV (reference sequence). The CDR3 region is CASSSRQARGEAFF. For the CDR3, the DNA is TGTGCCAGCAGTTCCAGACAGGCCAGGGGGGAAGCTTTCTTT.

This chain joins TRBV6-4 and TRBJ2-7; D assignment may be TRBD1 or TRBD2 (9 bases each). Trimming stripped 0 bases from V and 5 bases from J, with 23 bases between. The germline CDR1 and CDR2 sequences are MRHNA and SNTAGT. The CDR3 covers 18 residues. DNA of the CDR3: TGTGCCAGCAGTGACTCACAGGGGGCCGGGACTAGCCCGGACGAGCAGTACGTC. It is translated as CASSDSQGAGTSPDEQYV.

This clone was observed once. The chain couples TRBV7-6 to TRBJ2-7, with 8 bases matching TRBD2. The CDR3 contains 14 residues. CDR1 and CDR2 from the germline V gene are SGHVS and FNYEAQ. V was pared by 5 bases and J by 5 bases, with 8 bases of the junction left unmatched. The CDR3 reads CASSPGTRVDEQYF. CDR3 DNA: TGTGCCAGCAGCCCCGGGACTAGAGTTGACGAGCAGTACTTC.

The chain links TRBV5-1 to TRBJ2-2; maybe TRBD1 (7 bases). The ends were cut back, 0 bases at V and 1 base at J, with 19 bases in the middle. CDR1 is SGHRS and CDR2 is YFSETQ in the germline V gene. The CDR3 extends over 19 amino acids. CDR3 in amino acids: CASSLGQGPRDWNTGELFF. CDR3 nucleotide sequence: TGCGCCAGCAGCTTGGGACAGGGCCCGAGGGACTGGAACACCGGGGAGCTGTTTTTT.

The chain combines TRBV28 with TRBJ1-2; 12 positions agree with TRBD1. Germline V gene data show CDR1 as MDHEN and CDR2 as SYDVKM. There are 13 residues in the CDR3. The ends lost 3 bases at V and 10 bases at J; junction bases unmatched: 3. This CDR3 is CASSLLGQGAYTF. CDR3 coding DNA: TGTGCCAGCAGTTTGCTGGGACAGGGGGCCTACACCTTC.

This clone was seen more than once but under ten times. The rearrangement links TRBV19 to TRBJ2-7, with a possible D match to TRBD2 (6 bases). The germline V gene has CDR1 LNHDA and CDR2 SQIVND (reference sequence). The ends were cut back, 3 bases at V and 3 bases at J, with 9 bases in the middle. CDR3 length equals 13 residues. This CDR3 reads CASSMSEGYEQYV. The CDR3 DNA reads TGTGCCAGTAGTATGTCGGAGGGCTACGAGCAGTACGTC.

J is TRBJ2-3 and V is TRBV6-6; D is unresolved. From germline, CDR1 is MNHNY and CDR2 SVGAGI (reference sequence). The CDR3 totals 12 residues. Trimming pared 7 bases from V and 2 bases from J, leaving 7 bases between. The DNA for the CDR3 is TGTGCCAGCAACTTACCCACAGATACGCAGTATTTT. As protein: CASNLPTDTQYF.

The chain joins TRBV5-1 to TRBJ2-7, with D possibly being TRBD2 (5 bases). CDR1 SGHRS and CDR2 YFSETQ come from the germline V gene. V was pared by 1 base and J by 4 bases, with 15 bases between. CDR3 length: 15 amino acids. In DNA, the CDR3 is TGCGCCAGCAGCTTGAATCCCCGGGGAACTTACGAGCAGTACTTC. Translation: CASSLNPRGTYEQYF. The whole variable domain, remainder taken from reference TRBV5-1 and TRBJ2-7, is KAGVTQTPRYLIKTRGQQVTLSCSPISGHRSVSWYQQTPGQGLQFLFEYFSETQRNKGNFPGRFSGRQFSNSRSEMNVSTLELGDSALYLCASSLNPRGTYEQYFGPGTRLTVT.

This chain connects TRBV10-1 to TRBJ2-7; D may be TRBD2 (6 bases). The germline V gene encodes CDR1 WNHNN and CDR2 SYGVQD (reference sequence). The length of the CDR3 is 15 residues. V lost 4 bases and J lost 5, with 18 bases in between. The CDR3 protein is CASSGDSRGLNEQYF. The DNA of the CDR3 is TGCGCCAGCAGTGGCGACTCGCGGGGCCTCAACGAGCAGTACTTC.